Listed below are T cell receptor beta chains from one sample, sequenced in a study of T cell responses to AZD1222 COVID-19 vaccine. The table came from immunoSEQ multiplex PCR; TCRdb's copy has only in-frame clones and leaves some out. The table includes roughly 77,000 clones, approximately 91% detected once. The sequencing used peripheral blood, collected on day 0 of MenACWY control vaccination. The receptors stem from an adult in good health. CDR3s leave out the opening cysteine and the closing phenylalanine or tryptophan. A D gene is named only where the DNA matches it firmly.

CDR3 | D | V
AISGSRDEQY | . | TRBV10-3
ASSQYDGQY | . | TRBV3-1/TRBV3-2
ASSVRGVNNSPLH | . | TRBV25-1
ASSHGLAGAAEDTQY | TRBD2 | TRBV4-1
ASRTGNTEAF | . | TRBV19
ASSPGGHRNEKLF | . | TRBV13
ASGLSPLGESEKY | . | TRBV12-5
SVGGAQKAAYEQY | . | TRBV29-1
ASSLSGLAGGDWI | TRBD2 | TRBV7-9
ASSFGQGGNEQY | TRBD1 | TRBV7-2
ASSRDGGGNSNQPQH | . | TRBV4-1
ASSLGTGAHQPQH | TRBD1 | TRBV7-8
ASSGRQAYEQY | . | TRBV18
ASKEASTSGELF | . | TRBV2
ASSAAGTGYTEAF | TRBD1 | TRBV5-6
ASSGQGINEKLF | . | TRBV19
AWEGDRGSSLH | TRBD1 | TRBV30
ASIPVGGTEAF | . | TRBV12-3/TRBV12-4
ASSPSKGVEQY | . | TRBV3-1/TRBV3-2
ASSSLSDHGELF | . | TRBV28
ASSLGGAGTEAF | . | TRBV7-2
ASSSQGSGANVLT | . | TRBV19
ASSPTGWEQY | TRBD1 | TRBV7-9
ASSTGTSYGYT | . | TRBV7-2
ASSQSGDRYILGYT | TRBD1 | TRBV4-1
ASSTDRNQPQH | . | TRBV6-5
SVGYGGGTEAF | . | TRBV29-1
ASSVGGAGNQPQH | . | TRBV9
ASSQDRGRDTQY | TRBD1 | TRBV2
ASSAGLNQPQH | . | TRBV7-3
ASSIDFEAF | . | TRBV19
ASSPAPEAGEAS | . | TRBV18
ASSASSGLSDTQY | . | TRBV9
ASSLNPAGRTEAF | . | TRBV7-2
ASSQQSFFGRGGYT | . | TRBV4-1
ASSRSSGGTDTQY | TRBD2 | TRBV5-4
ASKLGPGTGQPQH | . | TRBV7-2
ASIQGVSYGYT | TRBD1 | TRBV28
AWSRDSGYT | . | TRBV30
ASSVGEWDQPQH | . | TRBV9
ATRQGLTGELF | TRBD1 | TRBV6-5
ASRGGVGAGELF | . | TRBV19
ASSPPDSALETQY | . | TRBV18